Below, one T cell receptor (beta chain) is given with its context. The data are from a study of patients and donors after allogeneic stem cell transplantation. The germline CDR1 and CDR2 sequences are MGHRA and YSYEKL. This CDR3 has 16 residues. The V gene lost 0 bases and the J gene lost 6 bases, with 15 bases spanning the gap. Via MiXCR, TCRdb re-called the RT-PCR reads, giving one row per CDR3 protein. The data contain about 960,000 distinct CDR3 sequences, approximately 19% of them singletons. The rearrangement uses TRBV4-1 and TRBJ2-4, with D possibly being TRBD1 or TRBD2 (6 bases each). Sequencing was carried out using blood, either unsorted or a sorted T cell fraction (not recorded which). The receptor comes from a human donor who was either an allogeneic HSCT recipient or a stem cell or donor lymphocyte infusion donor (not recorded which). It is not recorded whose cells these are; they may come from a transplant donor. The CDR3 DNA sequence: TGCGCCAGCAGCCAAGAAGGGGGGCGCTTGGGAAACATTCAGTACTTC. Residues: CASSQEGGRLGNIQYF.